This T cell receptor beta chain was captured in a study of T cells after yellow fever vaccination. Findings and limits, study-wide: The secondary response was weaker, and its peak arrived faster, on day 5 versus 15. Among primary-vaccination clones, most reappeared after the booster, at around 97% for CD4 and around 91% for CD8. A limited proportion of clonotypes was detected within both the CD4 and CD8 compartments.

Each CDR3 protein is one row after TCRdb ran MiXCR on the 5' RACE reads. The sample has over 65,000 distinct CDR3 sequences; 10% to 15% are singletons. The V end was cut by 10 bases, the J end by 5 bases, with 11 bases between. The CDR3 totals 12 residues. The source is a young man who received the YFV17D yellow fever vaccine. This chain joins TRBV12-3 or TRBV12-4 and TRBJ2-2; no clear D gene. The sequencing used CD8+ T cells not binding an NS4B(214-222) dextramer, sorted from PBMCs, collected roughly 20 days after the first yellow fever vaccination. The CDR3, as DNA: TGTGCCACCCCGACTGGGACCGGGGAGCTGTTTTTT. Encoded protein: CATPTGTGELFF.